Below are 28 T cell receptor beta chains sequenced from a single sample in a study of T cell responses to AZD1222 COVID-19 vaccine. Clones were sequenced by immunoSEQ multiplex PCR, and TCRdb holds only the in-frame ones, with some missing. The sample contains around 150,000 clones, 90% of which appear only once. This sample comprised peripheral blood, obtained 28 days after the second AZD1222 dose. Source of these receptors: an adult who received the AZD1222 COVID-19 vaccine.

The chain combines TRBV27 with TRBJ2-2, with 9 bases that match TRBD1. The CDR3 runs 15 residues. Losses at the gene ends were 4 bases for V and 4 bases for J; bases not matched to a gene: 4. Germline CDR1 is MNHEY and CDR2 is SMNVEV (reference sequence). The CDR3 here is CASSSGQGRTGELFF. Written as DNA, the CDR3 is TGTGCCAGCAGTTCGGGACAGGGACGCACCGGGGAGCTGTTTTTT.

The gene calls are TRBV27 and TRBJ1-2; 7 positions agree with TRBD1. The CDR3 spans 12 residues. V gave up 5 bases and J gave up 6 bases; unmatched junction bases: 3. CDR1 MNHEY and CDR2 SMNVEV come from the germline V gene (reference sequence). CDR3 sequence: CASSRQGNGYTF. The CDR3, as DNA: TGTGCCAGCAGTCGACAGGGTAATGGCTACACCTTC.

The sample holds one count of this clone. The chain recombines TRBV6-2 or TRBV6-3 with TRBJ1-2; D gene uncertain. V was shortened by 5 bases and J by 6 bases, with 4 bases between the two germline ends. The CDR3 length is 10 residues. CDR1 MNHEY and CDR2 SVGEGT come from the germline V gene. The CDR3 nucleotides are TGTGCCAGCAGTCGTGATGGCTACACCTTC. Protein: CASSRDGYTF.

The chain carries TRBV5-6 and TRBJ1-1; D ambiguous. V was cut by 4 bases and J by 7 bases, with 17 bases left in between. CDR3 length: 14 amino acids. Germline V lookup: CDR1 SGHDT, CDR2 YYEEEE. CDR3 nucleotides: TGTGCCAGCAGCCTTCAGACCGACACCAGTGAAGCTTTCTTT. Its translation: CASSLQTDTSEAFF.

This chain joins TRBV27 and TRBJ2-7; TRBD2 might be the D (6 bases). Trimming left V 0 bases short and J 4 bases short, with 10 bases between. The CDR3 covers 14 residues. Germline CDR1 reads MNHEY; CDR2 reads SMNVEV (reference sequence). CDR3 bases: TGTGCCAGCAGTTTATCGAGGAGGGAGTACGAGCAGTACTTC. As protein: CASSLSRREYEQYF.

The genes are TRBV5-1 and TRBJ1-3, with a possible D match to TRBD1 (5 bases). Germline lookup yields CDR1 SGHRS and CDR2 YFSETQ. The CDR3 spans 18 residues. V lost 0 bases and J lost 0, with 16 bases in between. The CDR3 loop is CASSLAGSRATSGNTIYF. CDR3 nucleotide sequence: TGCGCCAGCAGCTTGGCCGGGTCCAGGGCGACCTCTGGAAACACCATATATTTT.

This clone occurred a few times. The CDR3 bases are TGTGCCAGCACCGGGACAGGGCAGTACGAGCAGTACTTC. Residues: CASTGTGQYEQYF. The genes are TRBV6-4 and TRBJ2-7; 9 bases are shared with TRBD1. The CDR3 spans 13 residues. Trimming removed 7 bases from V and 4 bases from J; junction bases left unmatched: 5. Germline lookup yields CDR1 MRHNA and CDR2 SNTAGT.

This clone was detected a few times. This CDR3 reads CASSETGGTEAFF. DNA of the CDR3: TGCGCCAGCAGTGAGACAGGGGGCACTGAAGCTTTCTTT. The chain couples TRBV10-2 to TRBJ1-1; TRBD1 matches 8 bases. V was pared by 2 bases and J by 4 bases, with 0 bases of the junction left unmatched. Per the germline V gene, CDR1 is WSHSY and CDR2 is SAAADI. There are 13 residues in the CDR3.

The chain couples TRBV3-1 (or the pseudogene TRBV3-2) to TRBJ2-7; D remains ambiguous. Germline loops: CDR1 LGHDT, CDR2 YNNKEL (reference sequence). The CDR3 length is 14 residues. Trimming shortened V by 1 base and J by 1 base, and 8 bases separated the two germline ends. Here the CDR3 reads CASSQVTRSYEQYF. Here the CDR3 DNA reads TGTGCCAGCAGCCAAGTAACACGTTCCTACGAGCAGTACTTC.

V is TRBV12-5 and J is TRBJ2-2; D might be TRBD1 (5 bases). Germline lookup yields CDR1 LGHNT and CDR2 FRNRAP. V dropped 3 bases and J dropped 7 bases, with 15 bases sitting between them. The CDR3 sequence is 15 residues long. CDR3 in DNA: TGTGCTAGTGGTTTCGGCAGAATGGGGCTCGGGGAGCTGTTTTTT. Translated, it gives CASGFGRMGLGELFF.

The V call is TRBV2, the J call TRBJ1-1; D gene ambiguous. This CDR3 region has 11 residues. V was pared by 7 bases and J by 1 base, with 4 bases between. Germline CDR1 and CDR2: SNHLY and FYNNEI. The CDR3, as DNA: TGTGCCAGCATTAAGAACACTGAAGCTTTCTTT. Its translation: CASIKNTEAFF.

The rearrangement uses TRBV6-6 and TRBJ1-4, with D possibly being TRBD1 (6 bases). Germline assignment: CDR1 MNHNY and CDR2 SVGAGI (reference sequence). V was pared by 6 bases and J by 3 bases, with 11 bases between. The length of the CDR3 is 14 residues. The CDR3 region has the DNA TGTGCCAGCAGCAGGGGTGCGGCTAATGAAAAACTGTTTTTT. The encoded protein is CASSRGAANEKLFF.

This chain joins TRBV7-9 and TRBJ1-2; tentatively, D is TRBD1 (5 bases). From germline, CDR1 is SEHNR and CDR2 FQNEAQ (reference sequence). The CDR3 is made up of 15 amino acids. Trimming took off 0 bases at V and 5 bases at J, with 13 bases between the two ends. CDR3 loop: CASSLAGRERYGYTF. CDR3 bases: TGTGCCAGCAGCTTAGCTGGCAGGGAGAGGTATGGCTACACCTTC. Full variable domain (outside the CDR3, taken from reference TRBV7-9 and TRBJ1-2): DTGVSQNPRHKITKRGQNVTFRCDPISEHNRLYWYRQTLGQGPEFLTYFQNEAQLEKSRLLSDRFSAERPKGSFSTLEIQRTEQGDSAMYLCASSLAGRERYGYTFGSGTRLTVV.

The chain joins TRBV14 to TRBJ2-3; weak D call: TRBD2 (6 bases). This CDR3 comprises 18 residues. Germline V gene lookup returns CDR1 SGHDN and CDR2 FVKESK. V shed 2 bases and J shed 0 bases, with 18 bases lying between them. CDR3 amino acids: CASSQTGGTSFSTDTQYF. In nucleotides, the CDR3 is TGTGCCAGCAGCCAAACCGGAGGGACCTCCTTCAGCACAGATACGCAGTATTTT.

This clone has just one count. Written as DNA, the CDR3 is TGTGCCAGCAGTTTGTCTTCCAGGGGGACCCAGTACTTC. Residues: CASSLSSRGTQYF. The chain uses TRBV27 and TRBJ2-5, with D possibly being TRBD1 (6 bases). V was trimmed by 3 bases and J by 7 bases, leaving 12 bases between them. The CDR3 covers 13 residues. CDR1 is MNHEY and CDR2 is SMNVEV in the germline V gene (reference sequence).

This chain connects TRBV7-9 to TRBJ2-1; 7 bases line up with TRBD2. Unmatched junction bases numbered 18, after V lost 5 bases and J lost 5 bases. CDR1 and CDR2 (germline): SEHNR, FQNEAQ (reference sequence). The CDR3 has 18 residues. The CDR3 reads CASSPRASGKGLNNEQFF. CDR3 sequence (DNA): TGTGCCAGCAGCCCGAGAGCAAGCGGGAAGGGGCTGAACAATGAGCAGTTCTTC.

The chain couples TRBV19 to TRBJ1-5, with 12 nucleotides matching TRBD1. This CDR3 contains 17 residues. V was clipped by 5 bases and J by 7 bases; unmatched bases: 12. From germline, CDR1 is LNHDA and CDR2 SQIVND (reference sequence). This CDR3 is CASSAGTGGWTGQPQHF. Here the CDR3 DNA reads TGTGCCAGTAGTGCCGGGACAGGGGGCTGGACGGGACAGCCCCAGCATTTT.

This clone was seen a single time. The chain combines TRBV27 with TRBJ1-6; D is uncertain. Trimming removed 6 bases at V and 10 bases at J, with 13 bases between. The CDR3 length is 13 residues. Germline V gives CDR1 MNHEY, CDR2 SMNVEV (reference sequence). The CDR3 is CASSGEVGSPLHF. The CDR3 DNA reads as TGTGCCAGCAGCGGGGAAGTGGGATCACCCCTCCACTTT.

The CDR3 is CASSSGGPQETQYF. CDR3 in DNA: TGTGCCAGTAGTAGTGGAGGCCCCCAAGAGACCCAGTACTTC. This sequence joins TRBV19 and TRBJ2-5; weak D call: TRBD2 (5 bases). In germline, CDR1 is LNHDA, CDR2 SQIVND (reference sequence). The germline V and J ends were trimmed by 4 bases and 1 base, with 10 bases remaining between them. This CDR3 region has 14 residues. The entire variable domain, with the rest obtained from reference TRBV19 and TRBJ2-5, is as follows: DGGITQSPKYLFRKEGQNVTLSCEQNLNHDAMYWYRQDPGQGLRLIYYSQIVNDFQKGDIAEGYSVSREKKESFPLTVTSAQKNPTAFYLCASSSGGPQETQYFGPGTRLLVL.

This chain links TRBV19 with TRBJ1-4; D ambiguous. Germline CDR1 reads LNHDA; CDR2 reads SQIVND (reference sequence). The CDR3 length is 12 residues. Trimming removed 6 bases at V and 8 bases at J, with 10 bases between. CDR3 protein: CASRGSGEKLFF. DNA for the CDR3: TGTGCCAGTAGAGGAAGCGGGGAAAAACTGTTTTTT.

This chain connects TRBV4-2 to TRBJ2-7; 14 nucleotides match TRBD2. The CDR3 has 18 amino acids. The germline gives CDR1 LGHNA, CDR2 YNFKEQ. With V trimmed by 4 bases and J by 6 bases, 14 bases remained unmatched. CDR3 nucleotides: TGTGCCAGCAGCCCCCGTCCCGGGACTAGCGGGAGCCCCAGCGAGCAGTACTTC. Residues: CASSPRPGTSGSPSEQYF.

V is TRBV7-9 and J is TRBJ2-4; D possibly matches TRBD1 or TRBD2 (6 bases each). The V end lost 5 bases, the J end lost 0 bases, and 17 bases lay between the germline ends. The CDR3 runs to 17 residues. Germline V CDR1 and CDR2: SEHNR, FQNEAQ (reference sequence). The CDR3 DNA reads as TGTGCCAGCAGCCCCCCACAGGGAGGCCTAGCCAAAAACATTCAGTACTTC. Its translation: CASSPPQGGLAKNIQYF.

The rearrangement joins TRBV3-1 (or the pseudogene TRBV3-2) to TRBJ2-7; D may be TRBD1 or TRBD2 (5 bases each). The germline V and J ends were trimmed by 4 bases and 7 bases, with 17 bases remaining between them. Germline V gene data show CDR1 as LGHDT and CDR2 as YNNKEL (reference sequence). The CDR3 has 14 residues. CDR3 residues: CASSRGFGRDEQYF. DNA for the CDR3: TGTGCCAGCAGCCGGGGGTTTGGACGGGATGAGCAGTACTTC.

The CDR3 reads CASSETGSGEKLFF. The DNA of the CDR3 is TGTGCCAGCAGTGAAACCGGGTCGGGAGAAAAACTGTTTTTT. The rearrangement uses TRBV6-1 and TRBJ1-4; D is ambiguous. The V gene's germline CDR1 is MNHNS and CDR2 SASEGT. The CDR3 runs to 14 residues. V lost 2 bases and J 8 bases, leaving 12 bases between the germline ends.

The genes are TRBV2 and TRBJ2-3; D uncertain. The CDR3 covers 13 residues. Trimming took off 7 bases at V and 8 bases at J, with 16 bases between the two ends. CDR1 and CDR2 from the germline V gene are SNHLY and FYNNEI. CDR3 residues: CASTLPTLGTQYF. The CDR3 DNA sequence: TGTGCCAGCACCCTCCCCACTTTGGGTACGCAGTATTTT.

This chain uses TRBV5-5 with TRBJ2-7; TRBD2 aligns across 11 bases. CDR3 length equals 15 residues. Germline trimming cut 0 bases from V and 2 bases from J; bases unmatched to any gene: 1. The germline V gene encodes CDR1 SGHKS and CDR2 YYEKEE (reference sequence). The CDR3 spells CASSLVLAGAYEQYF. Written as DNA, the CDR3 is TGTGCCAGCAGCTTGGTACTAGCGGGGGCCTACGAGCAGTACTTC.

The rearrangement links TRBV28 to TRBJ2-4; TRBD2 might be the D (5 bases). The CDR3 length is 15 residues. Germline V gene sequence: CDR1 MDHEN, CDR2 SYDVKM. V was trimmed by 2 bases and J by 0 bases, leaving 8 bases between them. CDR3 in DNA: TGTGCCAGCAGTTTAGGGGAGCTAGCCAAAAACATTCAGTACTTC. It yields the protein CASSLGELAKNIQYF. Together with reference TRBV28 and TRBJ2-4, the CDR3 gives the full variable domain: DVKVTQSSRYLVKRTGEKVFLECVQDMDHENMFWYRQDPGLGLRLIYFSYDVKMKEKGDIPEGYSVSREKKERFSLILESASTNQTSMYLCASSLGELAKNIQYFGAGTRLSVL.

The chain employs TRBV10-3 and TRBJ1-6; the match to TRBD1 covers 8 bases. Germline V CDR1 and CDR2: ENHRY, SYGVKD. V lost 11 bases to trimming and J lost 4 bases; unmatched junction nucleotides: 4. The CDR3 totals 13 residues. The chain's CDR3 is CAGGQEYNSPLHF. The DNA for the CDR3 is TGTGCCGGGGGACAGGAGTATAATTCACCCCTCCACTTT.